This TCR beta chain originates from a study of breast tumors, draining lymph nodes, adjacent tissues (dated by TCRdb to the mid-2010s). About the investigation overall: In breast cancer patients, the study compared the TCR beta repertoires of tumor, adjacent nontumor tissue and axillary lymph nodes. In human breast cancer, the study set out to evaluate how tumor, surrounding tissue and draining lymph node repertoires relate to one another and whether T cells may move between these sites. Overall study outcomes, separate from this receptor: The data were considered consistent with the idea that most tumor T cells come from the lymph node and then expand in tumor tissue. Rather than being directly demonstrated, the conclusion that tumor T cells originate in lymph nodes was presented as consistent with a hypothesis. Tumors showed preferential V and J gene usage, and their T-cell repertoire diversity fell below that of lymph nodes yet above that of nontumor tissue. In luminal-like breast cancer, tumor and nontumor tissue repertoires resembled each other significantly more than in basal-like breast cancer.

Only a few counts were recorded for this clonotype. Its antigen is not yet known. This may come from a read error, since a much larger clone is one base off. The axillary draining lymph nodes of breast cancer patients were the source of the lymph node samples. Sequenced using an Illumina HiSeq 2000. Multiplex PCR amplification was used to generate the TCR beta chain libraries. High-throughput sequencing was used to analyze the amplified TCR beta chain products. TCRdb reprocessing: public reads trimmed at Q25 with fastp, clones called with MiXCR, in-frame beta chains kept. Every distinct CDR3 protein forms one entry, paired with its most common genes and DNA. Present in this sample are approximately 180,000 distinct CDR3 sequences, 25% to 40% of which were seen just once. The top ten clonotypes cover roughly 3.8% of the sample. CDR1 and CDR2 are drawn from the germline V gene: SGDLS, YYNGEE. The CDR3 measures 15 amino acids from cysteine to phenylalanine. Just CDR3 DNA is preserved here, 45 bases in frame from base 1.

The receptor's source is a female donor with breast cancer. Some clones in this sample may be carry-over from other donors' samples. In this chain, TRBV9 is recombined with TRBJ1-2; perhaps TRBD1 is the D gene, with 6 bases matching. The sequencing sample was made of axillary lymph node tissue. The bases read TGTGCCTGCAGCGAGGGGGACGGGAGGGTCTATGGCTCCACCTTC. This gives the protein CACSEGDGRVYGSTF.